The rows below give T cell receptor beta chains drawn from one sample of a study of blood T cells in healthy people across ages. A single record per CDR3 protein comes from TCRdb applying MiXCR to the 5' RACE reads. The sample contains approximately 360,000 distinct CDR3 sequences, about half of which appear only once. The sequencing input was blood. All receptors derive from a man in his sixties in good health. Each CDR3 is given with its conserved first and last residue. A D gene is named only where the DNA matches it firmly. Some rows mark clone size as missing; the rest say once, few, many or name a class of expanded clone.

cdr3_length | clone_size | d_call | j_call | v_call | cdr3_aa | cdr3_nt
14 | NA | NA | TRBJ1-2 | TRBV4-2 | CASSQDAQRHGYTF | TGTGCCAGCAGCCAAGACGCCCAGAGACATGGCTACACCTTC
16 | once | TRBD1 | TRBJ1-5 | TRBV6-6 | CASSYPTGDSNQPQHF | TGTGCCAGCAGTTACCCTACAGGGGATAGCAATCAGCCCCAGCATTTT
15 | NA | NA | TRBJ2-5 | TRBV4-3 | CASNQDRGASGEQYF | TGCGCCAGCAACCAAGATCGCGGGGCTTCGGGGGAGCAGTACTTC
14 | many | TRBD2 | TRBJ2-1 | TRBV4-2 | CASSQGTSLDEQFF | TGTGCCAGCAGCCAAGGGACTAGCCTGGATGAGCAGTTCTTC
16 | NA | TRBD1 | TRBJ2-7 | TRBV6-5 | CASSYGPLQGGNEQYF | TGTGCCAGCAGTTACGGCCCCCTACAGGGGGGCAACGAGCAGTACTTC
13 | NA | NA | TRBJ2-3 | TRBV4-3 | CASSRSSQDTQYF | TGCGCCAGCAGCCGAAGCTCTCAAGATACGCAGTATTTT
15 | many | NA | TRBJ2-6 | TRBV5-1 | CASSLGGTGANVLTF | TGCGCCAGCAGCTTGGGGGGAACTGGGGCCAACGTCCTGACTTTC
14 | NA | TRBD1 | TRBJ1-4 | TRBV30 | CAWRGQLRDEKLFF | TGTGCCTGGAGGGGACAGCTTCGGGATGAAAAACTGTTTTTT
13 | NA | NA | TRBJ1-2 | TRBV20-1 | CSAAVGSGYGYTF | TGCAGTGCCGCGGTAGGTTCCGGCTATGGCTACACCTTC
14 | NA | NA | TRBJ1-6 | TRBV5-1 | CASSLQQPNSPLHF | TGCGCCAGCAGCTTGCAACAGCCGAATTCACCCCTCCACTTT
12 | NA | NA | TRBJ2-7 | TRBV25-1 | CAGSAHPYEQYF | TGTGCCGGCAGTGCGCATCCCTACGAGCAGTACTTC
12 | NA | NA | TRBJ2-5 | TRBV3-1 | CASSQGPETQYF | TGTGCCAGCAGCCAAGGTCCCGAGACCCAGTACTTC
15 | NA | NA | TRBJ1-6 | TRBV6-2/TRBV6-3 | CASSPDGSYNSPLHF | TGTGCCAGCAGCCCGGACGGATCCTATAATTCACCCCTCCACTTT
16 | NA | TRBD2 | TRBJ2-1 | TRBV7-7 | CASSAQPGLANNEQFF | TGTGCTAGCAGCGCACAACCGGGACTAGCGAACAATGAGCAGTTCTTC
13 | NA | TRBD1 | TRBJ1-2 | TRBV6-1 | CASSDQGAGGYTF | TGTGCCAGCAGCGACCAGGGGGCCGGGGGCTACACCTTC
14 | few | NA | TRBJ2-7 | TRBV6-5 | CASSYFGNSYEQYF | TGTGCCAGCAGTTACTTTGGCAACTCCTACGAGCAGTACTTC
14 | NA | TRBD2 | TRBJ2-7 | TRBV20-1 | CSAKPAGVNYEQYF | TGCAGTGCTAAGCCAGCGGGGGTAAACTACGAGCAGTACTTC
14 | once | NA | TRBJ1-2 | TRBV7-9 | CASSLATGNYGYTF | TGTGCCAGCAGCCTTGCGACGGGGAACTATGGCTACACCTTC
16 | NA | TRBD2 | TRBJ2-5 | TRBV7-2 | CASSPRTSGIRETQYF | TGTGCCAGCAGCCCCCGGACTAGCGGGATCCGGGAGACCCAGTACTTC
16 | NA | NA | TRBJ2-1 | TRBV7-2 | CASSLAGGLSYNEQFF | TGTGCCAGCAGCTTAGCTGGAGGGCTCTCCTACAATGAGCAGTTCTTC
15 | few | NA | TRBJ1-1 | TRBV7-2 | CASSSYATKNTEAFF | TGTGCCAGCAGCTCCTACGCGACAAAGAACACTGAAGCTTTCTTT
12 | NA | NA | TRBJ2-1 | TRBV30 | CAWSVEASEQFF | TGTGCCTGGAGTGTAGAGGCTTCCGAGCAGTTCTTC
12 | NA | NA | TRBJ1-2 | TRBV7-2 | CASRPTGTRYTF | TGTGCCAGCAGACCTACCGGGACAAGATACACCTTC
16 | NA | NA | TRBJ2-3 | TRBV4-3 | CASSQIGRGGTDTQYF | TGCGCCAGCAGCCAGATCGGGAGAGGTGGTACAGATACGCAGTATTTT
15 | many | TRBD2 | TRBJ2-1 | TRBV20-1 | CSAHPGTSRYNEQFF | TGCAGTGCTCACCCCGGGACTAGCCGGTACAATGAGCAGTTCTTC
18 | few | NA | TRBJ2-6 | TRBV5-4 | CASSLGTVPLSGANVLTF | TGTGCCAGCAGCTTGGGGACAGTTCCCCTCTCTGGGGCCAACGTCCTGACTTTC
14 | NA | NA | TRBJ2-3 | TRBV14 | CASSHLLRTDTQYF | TGTGCCAGCAGCCATTTACTTCGCACAGATACGCAGTATTTT
20 | NA | TRBD1 | TRBJ1-5 | TRBV4-3 | CASSQDWGGGGANSNQPQHF | TGCGCCAGCAGCCAAGATTGGGGTGGAGGGGGCGCTAATAGCAATCAGCCCCAGCATTTT
15 | NA | NA | TRBJ2-1 | TRBV5-1 | CASGPGHQGNNEQFF | TGCGCCAGCGGACCGGGACACCAAGGGAACAATGAGCAGTTCTTC
12 | NA | TRBD2 | TRBJ2-7 | TRBV29-1 | CSVTSGSYEQYF | TGCAGCGTGACTAGCGGCTCCTACGAGCAGTACTTC
15 | NA | TRBD2 | TRBJ2-1 | TRBV6-2/TRBV6-3 | CASSRGLAGYNEQFF | TGTGCCAGCAGTCGAGGACTAGCGGGGTACAATGAGCAGTTCTTC
12 | few | NA | TRBJ2-5 | TRBV7-2 | CASSARVETQYF | TGTGCCAGCAGCGCCCGAGTCGAGACCCAGTACTTC
13 | few | NA | TRBJ1-2 | TRBV28 | CASSPAGNYGYTF | TGTGCCAGCAGTCCCGCGGGGAACTATGGCTACACCTTC
13 | NA | NA | TRBJ2-1 | TRBV24-1 | CATSVDWGNEQFF | TGTGCCACCAGTGTGGACTGGGGAAATGAGCAGTTCTTC
15 | NA | NA | TRBJ2-1 | TRBV29-1 | CSVELRDRRYNEQFF | TGCAGCGTTGAGCTTAGAGACAGGCGGTACAATGAGCAGTTCTTC
14 | few | TRBD1 | TRBJ2-1 | TRBV6-2/TRBV6-3 | CASRTGTGRNEQFF | TGTGCCAGCAGAACCGGGACAGGTAGAAATGAGCAGTTCTTC